This TCR beta chain is drawn from a study of blood T cell repertoires in COVID-19 (TCRdb year 2020). General notes on the study: Samples from collaborators originated in the United States, Italy and Spain and spanned both the acute and convalescent phases of COVID-19. The prospective study material was composed of cDNA or gDNA derived from T cells, B-cell-depleted T cells, or PBMCs. Subjects who had been exposed to COVID-19, were actively infected with it, or had recovered from it provided the deeply sampled blood TCRbeta repertoires that made up the dataset. The repertoires were made available in a free public database intended to serve as a resource for research on the immune response to SARS-CoV-2. The samples were drawn from two sources: the first 160 participants of the ongoing ImmuneRACE study, and 1,000 to 1,500 subjects contributed by 6 global collaborators. A de-identified subject ID, COVID-19 status, age in years and sex were almost always included in the sample metadata. Where available, HLA class I and class II types were obtained from metadata supplied by the sample provider rather than from assay-based typing. General study outcomes and caveats: The amount of clinical and demographic metadata varied by source and participant and was provided uncurated.

The germline V gene gives CDR1 as WSHSY and CDR2 as SAAADI. Trimming takes 10 bases off V and 5 bases off J; junction bases not matched to a gene: 8. The CDR3 numbers 14 residues from cysteine through phenylalanine. Only the CDR3 portion is preserved as DNA: 42 bases, with reading frame beginning at the first base. Worth noting for this clone: No cognate antigen has been identified for it. Qualities for individual bases were not recorded, and no much larger clone is one base off.

TCRbeta CDR3 regions were amplified from genomic DNA by means of the immunoSEQ Assay, a bias-controlled multiplex PCR. In the paper's pipeline: The number of nucleated cells in each sample was estimated by amplification of reference gene primers within the assay. To quantify the absolute abundance of each unique TCRbeta CDR3 rearrangement, sequence reads were collapsed and filtered. Productive Simpson clonality was computed per sample as the square root of Simpson's diversity index over productive rearrangements. TCRdb holds this immuneACCESS table with in-frame rearrangements only. Some clones are missing; in checked studies, unresolved V genes explain under half, and the rest has no known cause. V, J and clone size reflect that table, while D and trimming were determined from the DNA. Within this sample are 200,000 to 250,000 clones, with 70% to 90% of them counted one time only. Approximately 2.6% of the sample is held by the ten biggest clonotypes.

Samples from volunteer blood donors who had recovered from COVID-19 were contributed by a second Seattle source. Each collaborating institution followed its own protocols to collect whole blood in K2EDTA tubes. Collaborator samples were shipped for TCRbeta analysis as frozen whole blood, isolated PBMCs, or DNA extracted from either sample type. Material: peripheral blood. The sequence is built from TRBV10-2 and TRBJ1-5; 10 junctional bases match TRBD1. This receptor was taken from a man aged 50-60 years who had recovered from COVID-19. The bases read TGCGCCACCCGGACAGGGGGTTCTTATCAGCCCCAGCATTTT. It codes for CATRTGGSYQPQHF.